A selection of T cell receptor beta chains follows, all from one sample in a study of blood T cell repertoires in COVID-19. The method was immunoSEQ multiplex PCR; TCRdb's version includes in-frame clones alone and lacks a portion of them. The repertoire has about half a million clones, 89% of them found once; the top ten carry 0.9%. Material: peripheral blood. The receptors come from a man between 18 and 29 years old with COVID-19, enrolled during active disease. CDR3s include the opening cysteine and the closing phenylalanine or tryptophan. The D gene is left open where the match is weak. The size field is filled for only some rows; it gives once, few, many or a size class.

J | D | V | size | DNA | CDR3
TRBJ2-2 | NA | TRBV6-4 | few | TGTGCCAGCAGCCTCGACAGTACCGGGGAGCTGTTTTTT | CASSLDSTGELFF
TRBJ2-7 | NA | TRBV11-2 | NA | TGTGCCAGCAGCTTATATGGACAGACATCCTACGAGCAGTACTTC | CASSLYGQTSYEQYF
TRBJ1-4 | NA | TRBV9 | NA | TGTGCCAGCAGCGTAGGACACCAGGGGTCGACTAATGAAAAACTGTTTTTT | CASSVGHQGSTNEKLFF
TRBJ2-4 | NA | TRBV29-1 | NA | TGCAGCGTTGAAACTCTAAACATTCAGTACTTC | CSVETLNIQYF
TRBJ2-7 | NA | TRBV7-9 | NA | TGTGCCAGCAGCTACACAGGGTATTACGAGCAGTACTTC | CASSYTGYYEQYF
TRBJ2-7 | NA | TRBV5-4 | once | TGTGCCAGCAGCCCGGGGAACCAAAGGAAGGAGCAGTACTTC | CASSPGNQRKEQYF
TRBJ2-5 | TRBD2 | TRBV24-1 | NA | TGTGCCAAACTAGCGGGCCACCGGGAGACCCAGTACTTC | CAKLAGHRETQYF
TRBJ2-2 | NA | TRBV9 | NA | TGTGCCAGCAGCGCCCGCGGTCCGAACACCGGGGAGCTGTTTTTT | CASSARGPNTGELFF
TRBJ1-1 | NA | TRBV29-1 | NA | TGCAGCGTTGAAAACAGAATGAACACTGAAGCTTTCTTT | CSVENRMNTEAFF
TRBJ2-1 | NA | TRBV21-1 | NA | TGTGCCAGCAGCACCAATCTAGCAAGTGAGCAGTTCTTC | CASSTNLASEQFF
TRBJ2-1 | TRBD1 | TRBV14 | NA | TGTGCCAGCAGCCCGACAGGGTTGGACAATGAGCAGTTCTTC | CASSPTGLDNEQFF
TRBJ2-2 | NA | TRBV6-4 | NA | TGTGCCAGCAGAGTGGGACAGAACACCGGGGAGCTGTTTTTT | CASRVGQNTGELFF
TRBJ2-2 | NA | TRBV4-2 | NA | TGTGCCAGCAGCCAAGATACGTCAGGCGCCGGGGAGCTGTTTTTT | CASSQDTSGAGELFF
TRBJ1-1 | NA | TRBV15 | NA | TGTGCCACTGGGGAGGGGATGAACACTGAAGCTTTCTTT | CATGEGMNTEAFF
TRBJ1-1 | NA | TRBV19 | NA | TGTGCCAGTAGTACTGGACAGTTCAGCACTGAAGCTTTCTTT | CASSTGQFSTEAFF
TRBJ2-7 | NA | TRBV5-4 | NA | TGTGCCAGCAGCTATTCGGGGTCCCACGAGCAGTACTTC | CASSYSGSHEQYF
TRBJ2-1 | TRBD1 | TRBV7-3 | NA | TGTGCCAGCAGCTCCGGGACAGCCAATGAGCAGTTCTTC | CASSSGTANEQFF
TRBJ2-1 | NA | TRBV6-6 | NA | TGTGCCAGCAGGCTACTGGGTCGAGGAACCGAGCAGTTCTTC | CASRLLGRGTEQFF
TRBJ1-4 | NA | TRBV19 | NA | TGTGCCAGTAGCCAAGGGAGGGGCGATCGGAAAAAACTGTTTTTT | CASSQGRGDRKKLFF
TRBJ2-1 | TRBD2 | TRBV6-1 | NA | TGTGCCAGCAGTGAAGACAGGCGGGGGGGCTTCAATGAGCAGTTCTTC | CASSEDRRGGFNEQFF
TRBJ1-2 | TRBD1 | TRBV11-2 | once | TGTGCCAGCAGCCCTTGGACAGGCTACTATGGCTACACCTTC | CASSPWTGYYGYTF
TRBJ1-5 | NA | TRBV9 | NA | TGTGCCACATGGCGGGGATCATATCAGCCCCAGCATTTT | CATWRGSYQPQHF
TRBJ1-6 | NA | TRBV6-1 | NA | TGTGCCAGCAGTGAGGGGAGGGGGTTCAGTTCACCCCTCCACTTT | CASSEGRGFSSPLHF
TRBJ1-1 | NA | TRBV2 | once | TGTGCCAGCAGTGATCGGGCGGGTGAGAACACTGAAGCTTTCTTT | CASSDRAGENTEAFF
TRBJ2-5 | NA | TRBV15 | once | TGTGCCACCAGCAGAGCCTGGAGGGCCTACCAAGAGACCCAGTACTTC | CATSRAWRAYQETQYF
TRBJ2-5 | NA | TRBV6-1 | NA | TGTGCCAGCAGTGAATCGGCAGGGACACTATTAAAGACCCAGTACTTC | CASSESAGTLLKTQYF
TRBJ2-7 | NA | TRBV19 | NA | TGTGCCAGTAGTAAACGGGGAGGGGGAACCTACGAGCAGTACTTC | CASSKRGGGTYEQYF
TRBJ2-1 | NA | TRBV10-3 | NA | TGTGCCATCACACCCTCGGATCCTAGCGTCTACAATGAGCAGTTCTTC | CAITPSDPSVYNEQFF
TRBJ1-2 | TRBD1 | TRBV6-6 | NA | TGTGCCAGCAGGGGACAGGGTGCTAACTATGGCTACACCTTC | CASRGQGANYGYTF
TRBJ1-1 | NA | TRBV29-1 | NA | TGCAGCGTGGGGGGGCGGATGAACACTGAAGCTTTCTTT | CSVGGRMNTEAFF
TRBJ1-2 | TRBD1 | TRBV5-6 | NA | TGTGCCAGCAGCATAGGAGCCGTGGGACAGAGCTATGGCTACACCTTC | CASSIGAVGQSYGYTF
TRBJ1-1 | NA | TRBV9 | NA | TGTGCCAGCAGCGCGCGGGACCTGAACACTGAAGCTTTCTTT | CASSARDLNTEAFF
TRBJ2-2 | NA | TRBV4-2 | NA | TGTGCCAGCAGCCAAGAGGGTTACAGAAACACCGGGGAGCTGTTTTTT | CASSQEGYRNTGELFF
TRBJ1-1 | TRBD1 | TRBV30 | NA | TGTGCCTGGAGTGCCGGGACAGGGGGGACTGAAGCTTTCTTT | CAWSAGTGGTEAFF
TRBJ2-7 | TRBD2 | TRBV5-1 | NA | TGCGCCAGCAGCTTGTGGGCGTCAACCGGGACTAGACCTTTTGGCATCTACGAGCAGTACTTC | CASSLWASTGTRPFGIYEQYF
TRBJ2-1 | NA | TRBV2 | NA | TGTGCCAGCACTGACCTGATGGCCAGCTCCTACAATGAGCAGTTCTTC | CASTDLMASSYNEQFF
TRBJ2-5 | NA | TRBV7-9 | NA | TGTGCCAGCAGCATACCAGGGAAAACCCAAGAGGCCCAGTACTTC | CASSIPGKTQEAQYF
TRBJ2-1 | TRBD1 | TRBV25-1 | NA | TGTGCCAGCAGTCAAGGTGGGACAGGGTATAATGAGCAGTTCTTC | CASSQGGTGYNEQFF
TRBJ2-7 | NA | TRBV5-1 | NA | TGCGCCAGCAGCTTGGGACAATCCGGCGACGAGCAGTACTTC | CASSLGQSGDEQYF
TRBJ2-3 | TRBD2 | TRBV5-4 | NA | TGTGCCAGCAGCGTCACTAGCGAGCCCGCGGATACGCAGTATTTT | CASSVTSEPADTQYF
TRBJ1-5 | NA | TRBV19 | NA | TGTGCCAGTAGTATAGGTCTCCGTAGCAATCAGCCCCAGCATTTT | CASSIGLRSNQPQHF
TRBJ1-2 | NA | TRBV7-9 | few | TGTGCCAGCAGCTTATCAACGATTCGGTACACCTTC | CASSLSTIRYTF
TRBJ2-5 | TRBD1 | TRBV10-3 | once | TGTGCCATCGGGGGACAGGGAGAGACCCAGTACTTC | CAIGGQGETQYF
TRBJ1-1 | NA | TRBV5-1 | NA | TGCGCCAGCAGCCTGGGACACAAGAACACTGAAGCTTTCTTT | CASSLGHKNTEAFF
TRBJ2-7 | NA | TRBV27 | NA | TGTGCCAGCAGTTTATCTCCCTTATATGTCGGGAGCCTCCCCTCCCACGAGCAGTACTTC | CASSLSPLYVGSLPSHEQYF
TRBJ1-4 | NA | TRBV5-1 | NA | TGCGCCAGCAGCGGCGGGACGGGCACTCCTAATGAAAAACTGTTTTTT | CASSGGTGTPNEKLFF
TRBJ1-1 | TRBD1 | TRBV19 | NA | TGTGCCAGTAGTATGGGACAGGGATTGGCAACCACTGAAGCTTTCTTT | CASSMGQGLATTEAFF
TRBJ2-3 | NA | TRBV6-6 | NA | TGTGCCAGCAGTTACCAGGGCGGGGGCCCTGCCGGTACGCAGTATTTT | CASSYQGGGPAGTQYF
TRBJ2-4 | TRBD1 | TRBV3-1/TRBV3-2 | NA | TGTGCCAGCAGCGCCCGGACAGGGGGCGCTTCCAAAAACATTCAGTACTTC | CASSARTGGASKNIQYF
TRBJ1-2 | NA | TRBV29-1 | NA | TGCAGCGTCTCTTATGGCTACACCTTC | CSVSYGYTF
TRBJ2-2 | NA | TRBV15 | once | TGTGCCACCAGCAGAGATAAAGCGTCGGGGGAGCTGTTTTTT | CATSRDKASGELFF
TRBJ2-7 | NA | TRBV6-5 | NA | TGTGCCAGCAGAGTACGGACAAAGAACGAGCAGTACTTC | CASRVRTKNEQYF
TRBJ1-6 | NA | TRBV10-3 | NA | TGTGCCATCAGGGAAAGGACAGCTAATTCACCCCTCCACTTT | CAIRERTANSPLHF
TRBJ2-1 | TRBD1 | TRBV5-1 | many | TGCGCCAGCAGCTTCCCCCGGGACAGAAACTACAATGAGCAGTTCTTC | CASSFPRDRNYNEQFF
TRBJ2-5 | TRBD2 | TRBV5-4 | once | TGTGCCAGCAGCCGTCCGGGACTAGCGGGGGGGACCCAAGAGACCCAGTACTTC | CASSRPGLAGGTQETQYF